This section outlines one TCR beta chain sequence together with its context. TCRdb's copy holds only in-frame clones and misses some; the assay was immunoSEQ multiplex PCR. Of 30,000 or so clones listed, 90% to 95% are singletons. This record comes from a study of blood T cell repertoires in COVID-19. For the study at large: Acute-phase and convalescent COVID-19 samples originated in the United States, Italy and Spain. Nucleic acid was either cDNA or gDNA, and it came from T cells, B-cell-depleted T cells, or PBMCs.

The sequence derives from a human donor with active COVID-19. The donor label of this sample is uncertain. The specimen sequenced was peripheral blood.

The CDR3 reads CASSAGQGARGTEAFF. The CDR3 nucleotides are TGTGCCAGCAGCGCCGGACAGGGGGCAAGGGGCACTGAAGCTTTCTTT. The V gene is TRBV9, the J gene TRBJ1-1; 11 nucleotides match TRBD1. Germline V gives CDR1 SGDLS, CDR2 YYNGEE. The CDR3 sequence is 16 residues long. V was clipped by 3 bases and J by 4 bases; unmatched bases: 8. Full variable domain (remainder filled in from reference TRBV9 and TRBJ1-1): DSGVTQTPKHLITATGQRVTLRCSPRSGDLSVYWYQQSLDQGLQFLIQYYNGEERAKGNILERFSAQQFPDLHSELNLSSLELGDSALYFCASSAGQGARGTEAFFGQGTRLTVV.